These T cell receptor beta chains were read from a single sample in a study of T-cell reconstitution after alpha-beta-depleted transplantation in children. MiXCR, run by TCRdb on the PCR reads, gives a single entry per CDR3 protein. The sample comprises more than 550,000 distinct CDR3 sequences, roughly a tenth of which are singletons, and 4% rests with the top ten. This sample comprised PBMCs from the stem cell graft donor, obtained from the stem cell graft. Receptors originate from a human donor who donated a stem cell graft to a child with acute myeloid leukemia. Each CDR3 is given with its conserved first and last residue. A D gene is named only where the DNA matches it firmly. The size entry is marked missing in some rows and otherwise reads once, few, many or a size class.

v_gene	abundance	len	d_gene	j_gene	CDR3aa	CDR3nt
TRBV28	few	15	NA	TRBJ2-5	CASSTGQWFRETQYF	TGTGCCAGCAGTACAGGGCAGTGGTTCAGAGAGACCCAGTACTTC
TRBV5-1	few	14	NA	TRBJ2-7	CASSRGQVSDEQYF	TGCGCCAGCAGCCGTGGGCAGGTATCGGACGAGCAGTACTTC
TRBV6-1	NA	16	TRBD2	TRBJ2-5	CASSEISGRRRETQYF	TGTGCCAGCAGTGAAATCAGCGGGAGAAGGCGGGAGACCCAGTACTTC
TRBV11-2	NA	18	NA	TRBJ2-3	CASSLESKWDSSTDTQYF	TGTGCCAGCAGCTTAGAGAGCAAGTGGGACTCTAGCACAGATACGCAGTATTTT
TRBV24-1	few	15	NA	TRBJ1-4	CATSGPSQGSEKLFF	TGTGCCACCAGTGGCCCGAGCCAGGGAAGCGAAAAACTGTTTTTT
TRBV7-2	few	15	NA	TRBJ2-1	CASSSPGGRRNEQFF	TGTGCCAGCAGCTCCCCCGGGGGTCGCCGGAATGAGCAGTTCTTC
TRBV29-1	few	14	TRBD1	TRBJ1-1	CSARGQTTNTEAFF	TGCAGCGCCCGGGGACAGACGACGAACACTGAAGCTTTCTTT
TRBV7-2	NA	16	NA	TRBJ2-3	CASSLQFLPSTDTQYF	TGTGCCAGCAGCTTACAATTCCTTCCTAGCACAGATACGCAGTATTTT
TRBV7-3	few	16	TRBD2	TRBJ2-1	CASSLISGLASNEQFF	TGTGCCAGCAGCTTAATATCGGGACTAGCGTCGAATGAGCAGTTCTTC
TRBV20-1	NA	16	TRBD2	TRBJ2-2	CSARGRAGSNTGELFF	TGCAGTGCTAGAGGCAGAGCGGGAAGTAACACCGGGGAGCTGTTTTTT
TRBV18	NA	16	TRBD2	TRBJ2-1	CASSPRSLAGAGEQFF	TGTGCCAGCTCACCTCGATCCTTAGCGGGAGCGGGTGAGCAGTTCTTC
TRBV10-3	many	15	TRBD2	TRBJ2-1	CAISLAGGSLNEQFF	TGTGCCATCAGTTTAGCGGGAGGTTCTCTCAATGAGCAGTTCTTC
TRBV30	few	16	NA	TRBJ2-2	CAWRSSGPLLTGELFF	TGTGCCTGGAGAAGCAGCGGGCCCCTTCTAACCGGGGAGCTGTTTTTT
TRBV15	many	14	NA	TRBJ2-3	CATSRDSGDNTQYF	TGTGCCACCAGCAGAGATTCAGGGGATAATACGCAGTATTTT
TRBV18	many	15	TRBD1	TRBJ1-4	CASSPSGQGPGKLFF	TGTGCCAGCTCACCATCGGGACAGGGGCCGGGAAAACTGTTTTTT
TRBV28	NA	14	NA	TRBJ2-3	CASKSGTPSDTQYF	TGTGCCAGCAAGTCCGGGACTCCCTCCGATACGCAGTATTTT
TRBV11-2	NA	16	NA	TRBJ1-1	CASSSRTDFGRSEAFF	TGTGCCAGCAGCTCGCGTACGGACTTCGGAAGGTCTGAAGCTTTCTTT
TRBV7-9	few	15	TRBD1	TRBJ2-2	CASSDPGQGAGELFF	TGTGCCAGCAGCGATCCGGGACAGGGGGCCGGGGAGCTGTTTTTT
TRBV12-3/TRBV12-4	NA	16	TRBD1	TRBJ1-1	CASSSDPTGFVTEAFF	TGTGCCAGCAGTTCAGATCCGACAGGGTTTGTTACTGAAGCTTTCTTT
TRBV4-1	NA	16	NA	TRBJ1-5	CASSQGNTAPDQPQHF	TGCGCCAGCAGCCAAGGGAACACAGCCCCAGATCAGCCCCAGCATTTT
TRBV19	NA	15	TRBD2	TRBJ2-7	CASRSRSSAGEKQYF	TGTGCCAGTAGAAGTAGATCGTCTGCGGGAGAGAAGCAGTACTTC
TRBV30	NA	16	NA	TRBJ1-4	CAWSVGQVATNEKLFF	TGTGCCTGGAGTGTTGGGCAGGTTGCAACTAATGAAAAACTGTTTTTT
TRBV12-3/TRBV12-4	many	17	TRBD2	TRBJ2-1	CASSLKASGMSYNEQFF	TGTGCCAGCAGTTTAAAAGCTAGCGGGATGTCCTACAATGAGCAGTTCTTC
TRBV6-5	NA	17	TRBD1	TRBJ2-2	CASRPRAGGYRAGELFF	TGTGCCAGCAGGCCTCGGGCAGGGGGCTATAGAGCCGGGGAGCTGTTTTTT
TRBV20-1	NA	15	TRBD2	TRBJ2-3	CSARGSGARVDTQYF	TGCAGTGCTAGAGGTAGCGGGGCCCGGGTTGATACGCAGTATTTT
TRBV12-3/TRBV12-4	many	15	TRBD2	TRBJ2-2	CASSTSGRRTGELFF	TGTGCCAGCAGCACAAGCGGGAGAAGAACCGGGGAGCTGTTTTTT
TRBV20-1	NA	16	TRBD2	TRBJ2-3	CSARTIAGGVTDTQYF	TGCAGTGCTAGGACGATAGCGGGAGGAGTCACAGATACGCAGTATTTT
TRBV20-1	few	16	TRBD2	TRBJ2-1	CSARGVAANVYNEQFF	TGCAGTGCTCGGGGGGTAGCGGCCAACGTTTACAATGAGCAGTTCTTC
TRBV6-2/TRBV6-3	many	17	NA	TRBJ2-3	CASSYLLGGTSTDTQYF	TGTGCCAGCAGTTACCTCCTTGGGGGAACGAGCACAGATACGCAGTATTTT
TRBV9	many	13	NA	TRBJ2-2	CASSVVSAGELFF	TGTGCCAGCAGCGTAGTTAGTGCCGGGGAGCTGTTTTTT
TRBV6-2/TRBV6-3	many	12	NA	TRBJ2-3	CASSYVPATQYF	TGTGCCAGCAGTTACGTCCCGGCTACGCAGTATTTT
TRBV12-3/TRBV12-4	many	17	NA	TRBJ2-1	CASSFGMGQGSYNEQFF	TGTGCCAGCAGTTTCGGGATGGGGCAGGGGTCCTACAATGAGCAGTTCTTC
TRBV11-2	NA	16	TRBD2	TRBJ2-3	CASSLGREISTDTQYF	TGTGCCAGCAGCTTAGGGCGGGAGATCAGCACAGATACGCAGTATTTT
TRBV10-3	NA	15	NA	TRBJ2-7	CAISELASANYEQYF	TGTGCCATCAGTGAGCTGGCTAGCGCCAACTACGAGCAGTACTTC
TRBV20-1	NA	13	TRBD1	TRBJ1-6	CSATRDSVTSLHF	TGCAGTGCAACGAGGGACAGCGTAACGTCCCTCCACTTT
TRBV5-1	NA	12	NA	TRBJ2-3	CASSPTRDTQYF	TGCGCCAGCAGCCCGACGCGAGATACGCAGTATTTT
TRBV20-1	many	14	NA	TRBJ2-7	CSARRPGLVYEQYF	TGCAGTGCTAGAAGGCCTGGACTTGTCTACGAGCAGTACTTC
TRBV30	NA	18	NA	TRBJ2-6	CAWRSEYQFESGANVLTF	TGTGCCTGGAGGTCAGAGTACCAATTCGAGTCTGGGGCCAACGTCCTGACTTTC
TRBV7-7	NA	19	TRBD2	TRBJ2-1	CASSYSLAGGPYSYNEQFF	TGTGCTAGCAGCTACTCACTAGCGGGAGGCCCCTACTCCTACAATGAGCAGTTCTTC
TRBV5-1	NA	14	TRBD1	TRBJ1-5	CASSPGTGRQPQHF	TGCGCCAGCAGCCCTGGGACAGGGAGGCAGCCCCAGCATTTT
TRBV29-1	many	13	TRBD1	TRBJ2-7	CSVRTGADYEQYF	TGCAGCGTCCGGACAGGGGCTGATTACGAGCAGTACTTC